This TCR beta chain was sequenced in a study of cytomegalovirus exposure and HLA in healthy donors. Study-wide context: Assignment to the Caucasian-associated ancestry cluster applied to over 70% of the approximately 390 genotyped donors. General observations from the study: The study listed around 150 cytomegalovirus-associated TCR beta chains. Relative to equally common others, HLA-associated TCR beta chains showed greater clonal expansion in a later analysis.

On this clone itself: The target antigen is unknown.

The PCR contained 60 Vbeta and 13 Jbeta primers. Some clones are missing from TCRdb's copy, which holds only in-frame ones; the method was immunoSEQ multiplex PCR. The sample has about 160,000 clones, around four fifths seen once. At the time of sampling, donors were nominally healthy, though unrecorded immune exposures were likely. Looked up from germline, CDR1 is SNHLY and CDR2 is FYNNEI. The V and J ends lost 3 bases and 1 base respectively, with 9 bases between them. The CDR3 is made up of 14 amino acids. V gene TRBV2 combines with J gene TRBJ1-2; no firm D call. This receptor was identified in a female donor in good health and CMV-seronegative. Source material: PBMCs. The CDR3 region is CASSDEGYNYGYTF. The CDR3 nucleotides read TGTGCCAGCAGTGACGAGGGTTATAACTATGGCTACACCTTC. Full variable domain (missing parts from reference TRBV2 and TRBJ1-2): EPEVTQTPSHQVTQMGQEVILRCVPISNHLYFYWYRQILGQKVEFLVSFYNNEISEKSEIFDDQFSVERPDGSNFTLKIRSTKLEDSAMYFCASSDEGYNYGYTFGSGTRLTVV.